This TCR beta chain was obtained from a study of low-dose radiotherapy and immunotherapy resistance in tumors. About the research overall: From cycle 1 day 1, patients took oral aspirin 300 mg every day for four cycles.

This clonotype has at least ten counts. With TRAV- and TRBV-specific primers, first-strand cDNA was made, covering the alpha and beta chains. Using a constant-region primer together with a V-primer adapter, TCRs were subjected to 20 to 25 PCR cycles of amplification. In vitro transcription served to amplify the mRNA that had been isolated. MiXCR was run by TCRdb on the reads, yielding one entry per CDR3 protein. The repertoire consists of under 90,000 distinct CDR3 sequences, with approximately 31% occurring once and the leading ten covering more than 9.5%. Time point in this sample: before trial treatment. Low-dose radiotherapy, low-dose cyclophosphamide, aspirin, ipilimumab and nivolumab were all given to the donors. In germline, CDR1 is SEHNR, CDR2 FQNEAQ (reference sequence). This CDR3 comprises 14 residues. Trimming took 2 bases from V and 5 from J, leaving 13 bases between them.

The clonotype was recovered from a female donor with ovarian cancer. The V gene is TRBV7-9, the J gene TRBJ2-7; possible D gene TRBD2, 5 bases. Sequencing was performed on PBMCs, taken before treatment. The CDR3 sequence: CASSLNVASHEQYF. CDR3 sequence (DNA): TGTGCCAGCAGCTTAAACGTAGCGTCACACGAGCAGTACTTC. Full variable domain (rest looked up from reference TRBV7-9 and TRBJ2-7): DTGVSQNPRHKITKRGQNVTFRCDPISEHNRLYWYRQTLGQGPEFLTYFQNEAQLEKSRLLSDRFSAERPKGSFSTLEIQRTEQGDSAMYLCASSLNVASHEQYFGPGTRLTVT.